Below, 30 T cell receptor beta chains from the same sample are listed, as sequenced in a study of T cell repertoires in cytomegalovirus infection. Each CDR3 protein gets one entry after TCRdb re-called the reads with MiXCR. This table has approximately 180,000 distinct CDR3 sequences, roughly a fifth appearing once. The specimen sequenced was PBMCs. The origin of the receptors is a human donor in good health (CMV status not recorded). Some clones in this sample may be carry-over from other donors' samples.

This clonotype was found a few times. J is TRBJ1-5 and V is TRBV19, with a tentative D call TRBD1 (6 bases). The ends were cut back, 1 base at V and 1 base at J, with 8 bases in the middle. This CDR3 is 15 amino acids long. Germline CDR1 and CDR2: LNHDA and SQIVND (reference sequence). DNA of the CDR3: TGTGCCAGTAGTATAGTCGGACAGAGCAATCAGCCCCAGCATTTT. This codes for CASSIVGQSNQPQHF.

The chain joins TRBV6-6 to TRBJ1-4; TRBD1 matches at 9 bases. Trimming removed 7 bases from V and 8 bases from J; junction bases left unmatched: 14. The CDR3 has 16 residues. Germline V gives CDR1 MNHNY, CDR2 SVGAGI (reference sequence). This chain's CDR3 is CASNPTLQGAREKLFF. CDR3 nucleotides: TGTGCCAGCAATCCGACACTACAGGGGGCTAGGGAAAAACTGTTTTTT.

This clonotype showed up many times. This chain joins TRBV28 and TRBJ1-5; perhaps TRBD1 as D (5 bases). This CDR3 contains 14 residues. Trimming stripped 4 bases from V and 5 bases from J, with 12 bases between. Germline V gene lookup returns CDR1 MDHEN and CDR2 SYDVKM. CDR3 coding DNA: TGTGCCAGCAGTTACCCCGACAGCTATCAGCCCCAGCATTTT. This codes for CASSYPDSYQPQHF.

This clonotype was picked up one time. A much larger clonotype is one base distant, so this may be a read error. The chain uses TRBV12-3 or TRBV12-4 and TRBJ2-2; D is perhaps TRBD2 (5 bases). The CDR3 spans 15 residues. CDR3 protein: CASSPLRANTGKLFF. The CDR3 coding sequence is TGTGCCAGCAGCCCGCTCCGGGCCAACACCGGGAAGCTGTTTTTT.

This sequence joins TRBV12-3 or TRBV12-4 and TRBJ2-1; D ambiguous. This CDR3 has 15 residues. Trimming took 6 bases from V and 2 from J, leaving 14 bases between them. Here the CDR3 reads CASSVELATYNEQFF. CDR3 DNA sequence: TGTGCCAGCAGCGTCGAGCTGGCTACCTACAATGAGCAGTTCTTC.

There are many counts of this clonotype. The V call is TRBV7-2, the J call TRBJ1-2; a possible D gene is TRBD1 (5 bases). The CDR3 consists of 15 residues. Trimming removed 8 bases at V and 3 bases at J, with 19 bases between. CDR1 and CDR2 from the germline V gene are SGHTA and FQGNSA. CDR3 protein: CASSNPRRGHYGYTF. CDR3 nucleotides: TGTGCCAGCTCTAATCCTCGTCGGGGACACTATGGCTACACCTTC.

There are many counts of this clonotype. The chain recombines TRBV7-2 with TRBJ1-1, with D tentatively TRBD1 (6 bases). CDR3 length equals 15 residues. The germline V and J ends were trimmed by 1 base and 1 base, with 10 bases remaining between them. From germline, CDR1 is SGHTA and CDR2 FQGNSA. CDR3 sequence: CASSLDGGPNTEAFF. CDR3 DNA sequence: TGTGCCAGCAGCTTAGATGGGGGCCCGAACACTGAAGCTTTCTTT.

This clonotype has ten or more counts. The chain couples TRBV12-3 or TRBV12-4 to TRBJ1-5; no clear D gene. The ends were cut back, 1 base at V and 3 bases at J, with 19 bases in the middle. This CDR3 has 18 residues. CDR3 residues: CASSLGTFFSAHNQPQHF. In DNA form, the CDR3 reads TGTGCCAGCAGTTTAGGGACCTTCTTCAGCGCGCACAATCAGCCCCAGCATTTT.

This clonotype was recorded many times. V is TRBV7-2 and J is TRBJ2-5, with 7 positions matching TRBD2. J lost 0 bases, V lost 3 bases, and 7 bases had no gene match. The CDR3 has 16 amino acids. Germline loops: CDR1 SGHTA, CDR2 FQGNSA. The DNA for the CDR3 is TGTGCCAGCAGCTTTCAGCGGGGATCGTACCAAGAGACCCAGTACTTC. It translates to CASSFQRGSYQETQYF.

This clonotype has a count of ten or more. Relative to the germline gene, one junction end is altered; a read error may explain this. This chain uses TRBV6-1 with TRBJ1-2, with D tentatively TRBD1 (5 bases). The germline V gene has CDR1 MNHNS and CDR2 SASEGT. The length of the CDR3 is 10 residues. The CDR3 coding sequence is TGTGCCAGCAGTGAAGCCAGGGCCGACTTC. It translates to CASSEARADF.

This clonotype was observed at least ten times. The gene calls are TRBV7-2 and TRBJ2-3; either TRBD1 or TRBD2 may supply D (6 bases each). The V gene lost 5 bases and the J gene lost 4 bases, with 13 bases spanning the gap. This CDR3 has 14 residues. In germline, CDR1 is SGHTA, CDR2 FQGNSA. The CDR3 DNA is TGTGCCAGCAGCGCTCGGGGGCGCTCAGATACGCAGTATTTT. Translated, it gives CASSARGRSDTQYF.

This clonotype was observed at least ten times. CDR3 coding DNA: TGTGCCAGCAGCTTAGGTTGGGCAGGGATTCCCTCTGGAAACACCATATATTTT. Translating gives CASSLGWAGIPSGNTIYF. The genes are TRBV7-6 and TRBJ1-3, with D possibly TRBD1 on 5 matching bases. Germline V lookup: CDR1 SGHVS, CDR2 FNYEAQ. This CDR3 region has 18 residues. V was cut by 1 base and J by 0 bases, with 16 bases left in between.

In its sample, this clonotype was seen many times. The chain has TRBV7-2 and TRBJ1-1, with a tentative D call TRBD1 (6 bases). From germline, CDR1 is SGHTA and CDR2 FQGNSA. The ends were cut back, 5 bases at V and 4 bases at J, with 17 bases in the middle. The CDR3 has 15 residues. CDR3 protein: CASSPYGGLGTEAFF. The CDR3 bases are TGTGCCAGCAGCCCTTATGGGGGGCTGGGCACTGAAGCTTTCTTT. The whole variable domain, remainder taken from reference TRBV7-2 and TRBJ1-1, is GAGVSQSPSNKVTEKGKDVELRCDPISGHTALYWYRQSLGQGLEFLIYFQGNSAPDKSGLPSDRFSAERTGGSVSTLTIQRTQQEDSAVYLCASSPYGGLGTEAFFGQGTRLTVV.

The chain is built from TRBV7-2 and TRBJ2-1, with 14 positions matching TRBD2. Germline trimming cut 4 bases from V and 5 bases from J; bases unmatched to any gene: 1. Germline V gene data show CDR1 as SGHTA and CDR2 as FQGNSA. CDR3 length equals 15 residues. Written as DNA, the CDR3 is TGTGCCAGCAGCTGGACTAGCGGGAGGCACAATGAGCAGTTCTTC. Amino acid sequence: CASSWTSGRHNEQFF.

This clonotype was recorded many times. This sequence joins TRBV7-2 and TRBJ2-1, with 9 bases matching TRBD2. The CDR3 is 16 amino acids. Germline CDR1 is SGHTA and CDR2 is FQGNSA. V was clipped by 4 bases and J by 9 bases; unmatched bases: 13. CDR3 protein: CASSSLFSPSGIEQFF. DNA for the CDR3: TGTGCCAGCAGCTCGCTCTTCAGCCCTAGCGGGATTGAGCAGTTCTTC.

Only a few counts were recorded for this clonotype. The rearrangement joins TRBV12-3 or TRBV12-4 to TRBJ2-3, with 10 positions matching TRBD2. The CDR3 contains 14 residues. Trimming cost V 8 bases and J 14 bases; bases outside gene matches: 16. CDR3 sequence (DNA): TGTGCCAGCCGCCCTAGCGGGAGAGCACAGAAGGTGTATTTT. It encodes CASRPSGRAQKVYF.

This clonotype showed up just a few times. The J gene is TRBJ2-7, the V gene TRBV20-1, with TRBD2 matching 10 bases. Germline CDR1 is DFQATT and CDR2 is SNEGSKA (reference sequence). Unmatched junction bases numbered 15, after V lost 6 bases and J lost 7 bases. The length of the CDR3 is 15 residues. CDR3 loop: CSAGGAGGPIYEQYF. The CDR3 DNA is TGCAGTGCCGGGGGAGCGGGAGGGCCAATATATGAGCAGTACTTC.

This clonotype was seen a few times. This chain links TRBV28 with TRBJ1-5; D is perhaps TRBD1 (5 bases). Germline V gene data show CDR1 as MDHEN and CDR2 as SYDVKM. V was clipped by 5 bases and J by 5 bases, with 16 bases between them. This CDR3 region has 15 residues. CDR3 residues: CASSAQGVVDQPQHF. CDR3 sequence (DNA): TGTGCCAGCAGTGCGCAGGGAGTAGTGGATCAGCCCCAGCATTTT.

The CDR3 protein is CASSFQVLRNTIYF. In DNA form, the CDR3 reads TGTGCCAGCAGTTTCCAGGTTTTAAGAAACACCATATATTTT. The V and J genes are TRBV12-3 or TRBV12-4 and TRBJ1-3; D gene uncertain. This CDR3 has 14 residues. V lost 3 bases, J lost 5 bases, and 11 bases lay in between.

This clonotype came up a few times. The rearrangement joins TRBV14 to TRBJ2-5; D is undetermined. Germline CDR1 reads SGHDN; CDR2 reads FVKESK. V was pared by 1 base and J by 4 bases, with 16 bases between. The CDR3 consists of 16 residues. The CDR3 here is CASSQGAGPLVETQYF. The CDR3, as DNA: TGTGCCAGCAGCCAAGGGGCTGGGCCCCTCGTAGAGACCCAGTACTTC.

The chain recombines TRBV29-1 with TRBJ2-1, with 9 bases lining up with TRBD2. J lost 8 bases, V lost 2 bases, and 4 bases had no gene match. This CDR3 region has 13 residues. Germline CDR1 and CDR2: SQVTM and ANQGSEA. The CDR3: CSVERTSADEQFF. Written as DNA, the CDR3 is TGCAGCGTTGAAAGGACTAGCGCCGATGAGCAGTTCTTC.

This clonotype was detected ten times or more. The J gene is TRBJ2-5, the V gene TRBV7-2; D is possibly TRBD1 (6 bases). Germline CDR1 is SGHTA and CDR2 is FQGNSA. Trimming took 5 bases from V and 3 from J, leaving 19 bases between them. The CDR3 loop spans 16 amino acids. The CDR3 here is CASSPPWAPGEETQYF. The CDR3 DNA sequence: TGTGCCAGCAGCCCCCCCTGGGCCCCAGGGGAAGAGACCCAGTACTTC.

This clonotype was seen a few times. This chain joins TRBV19 and TRBJ1-5; 9 nucleotides line up with TRBD1. Per the germline V gene, CDR1 is LNHDA and CDR2 is SQIVND (reference sequence). This CDR3 comprises 16 residues. Trimming removed 0 bases from V and 4 bases from J; junction bases left unmatched: 4. The CDR3 reads CASSIDPDRGNQPQHF. The DNA for the CDR3 is TGTGCCAGTAGTATAGATCCCGACAGGGGGAATCAGCCCCAGCATTTT. Combining the CDR3 with reference TRBV19 and TRBJ1-5 gives the whole variable domain DGGITQSPKYLFRKEGQNVTLSCEQNLNHDAMYWYRQDPGQGLRLIYYSQIVNDFQKGDIAEGYSVSREKKESFPLTVTSAQKNPTAFYLCASSIDPDRGNQPQHFGDGTRLSIL.

The chain carries TRBV11-2 and TRBJ2-5; D remains ambiguous. This CDR3 is built from 17 residues. Germline V gene data show CDR1 as SGHAT and CDR2 as FQNNGV. V lost 4 bases and J 2 bases, leaving 20 bases between the germline ends. The CDR3 loop reads CASSSLRLLTAQETQYF. In DNA form, the CDR3 reads TGTGCCAGCAGCTCCCTAAGACTTCTAACAGCGCAAGAGACCCAGTACTTC.

The CDR3 coding sequence is TGTGCCAGCAGCTTCTTTAGGGGGGGCCAAGAGACCCAGTACTTC. Its translation: CASSFFRGGQETQYF. This chain connects TRBV11-2 to TRBJ2-5; TRBD2 is a possible D gene (7 bases). The CDR3 totals 15 residues. CDR1 SGHAT and CDR2 FQNNGV come from the germline V gene. V was clipped by 3 bases and J by 1 base, with 12 bases between them.

This clonotype has a handful of counts. The CDR3 region has the DNA TGCAGTGCTAGAGATTTAGGACAGGGTTCCAACTATGGCTACACCTTC. It codes for CSARDLGQGSNYGYTF. The gene calls are TRBV20-1 and TRBJ1-2, with 8 positions matching TRBD1. CDR1 and CDR2 from the germline V gene are DFQATT and SNEGSKA (reference sequence). After removal of 0 bases from V and 2 bases from J, the junction contained 8 bases not matched to a gene. This CDR3 has 16 amino acids.

This clonotype was found many times. The chain recombines TRBV28 with TRBJ2-7; 8 bases are shared with TRBD1. The CDR3 runs to 16 residues. V shed 1 base, J shed 0 bases, and the junction held 5 bases outside the gene matches. CDR1 is MDHEN, CDR2 SYDVKM, per germline. This CDR3 reads CASSLSGQGYSYEQYF. CDR3 DNA sequence: TGTGCCAGCAGTTTATCAGGACAGGGCTACTCCTACGAGCAGTACTTC. Drawing the rest from reference TRBV28 and TRBJ2-7, the complete variable domain is DVKVTQSSRYLVKRTGEKVFLECVQDMDHENMFWYRQDPGLGLRLIYFSYDVKMKEKGDIPEGYSVSREKKERFSLILESASTNQTSMYLCASSLSGQGYSYEQYFGPGTRLTVT.

This clonotype has more than one count but fewer than ten. V and J are TRBV18 and TRBJ2-5; no reliable D call. The CDR3 is made up of 17 amino acids. CDR1 is KGHSH, CDR2 LQKENI, per germline. V was trimmed by 2 bases and J by 4 bases, leaving 20 bases between them. The CDR3 DNA reads TGTGCCAGCTCACCAGGTTCCCAGGTACCACCCCGAGAGACCCAGTACTTC. This encodes CASSPGSQVPPRETQYF.

This clonotype was seen a handful of times. The V call is TRBV28, the J call TRBJ2-7, with unresolved D. CDR1 MDHEN and CDR2 SYDVKM come from the germline V gene. The CDR3 runs 11 residues. Deletions cut 8 bases from V and 4 bases from J, with 9 bases between. CDR3 in DNA: TGTGCCAGCCTGAAAAATTACGAGCAGTACTTC. Amino acid sequence: CASLKNYEQYF.

The gene calls are TRBV6-1 and TRBJ2-4; TRBD2 aligns across 11 bases. From germline, CDR1 is MNHNS and CDR2 SASEGT. This CDR3 has 17 residues. V lost 5 bases, J lost 2 bases, and 8 bases stayed unmatched. Here the CDR3 reads CASSRASGRRTKNIQYF. The DNA of the CDR3 is TGTGCCAGCAGTAGGGCTAGCGGGAGGAGAACCAAAAACATTCAGTACTTC.